This T cell receptor (beta chain) stems from a study of T cell responses to AZD1222 COVID-19 vaccine. Data came from immunoSEQ multiplex PCR; TCRdb stores just in-frame clones and leaves some out. The table has 150,000 to 200,000 clones, 85% to 90% seen once. The sequence was collected from an adult in good health. The sample here was peripheral blood, taken on day 0 of AZD1222 vaccination.

CDR3 protein: CASSLTGTPNTEAFF. The CDR3 DNA reads as TGTGCCAGCAGTCTGACCGGGACACCTAACACTGAAGCTTTCTTT. The chain carries TRBV28 and TRBJ1-1; possible D gene TRBD1, 6 bases. Trimming took 5 bases from V and 2 from J, leaving 15 bases between them. The length of the CDR3 is 15 residues. The germline CDR1 and CDR2 sequences are MDHEN and SYDVKM.